The sequence of this T cell receptor (beta chain) was determined in a study of cytomegalovirus exposure and HLA in healthy donors. Study observations and caveats: In a later analysis, V- and J-gene trimming of beta chains associated with a DCLRE1C missense variant, replicated independently. Rarity characterized most TCR sequences, yet some public TCRs appeared in many donors.

Trimming left V 0 bases short and J 1 base short, with 10 bases between. The CDR3 extends over 16 amino acids. Germline V gene sequence: CDR1 LGHNA, CDR2 YNFKEQ. PCR amplification relied on 60 Vbeta primers (plus 13 Jbeta primers). Only in-frame clones appear in the TCRdb table, and some are missing; sequencing was by immunoSEQ multiplex PCR. Its table lists approximately 40,000 clones. Note on this clone: The antigen is unknown.

Healthy bone marrow donors supplied every sample. V usage is TRBV4-2 and J usage is TRBJ1-5, with no clear D. This receptor was taken from a young woman in good health and CMV-seronegative. The sequenced sample was PBMCs. The DNA for the CDR3 is TGTGCCAGCAGCCAAGATTTTGCAGTAAGCAATCAGCCCCAGCATTTT. Translation gives CASSQDFAVSNQPQHF.